The clone carrying this T cell receptor beta chain occurred many times. One entry per CDR3 protein, called by TCRdb with MiXCR from the 5' RACE reads. The data contain around 24,000 distinct CDR3 sequences, approximately 7% of them singletons. Regarding time point: sample taken at primary tumor resection. Tumor, nontumor lung or frozen PBMC supplied whole RNA, sequenced without sorting. This entry is derived from a study of spatial heterogeneity in lung cancer. Whole-study context: Averaged across combinations, each unique TCR and UMI pairing appeared more than ten times in raw reads, which were uncorrected.

The sequence came from a male donor with early-stage non-small cell lung cancer. The sequencing here drew on PBMCs, taken at surgery.

CDR3 bases: TGTGCCAGCAGTGAGGGATGGAACACTGAAGCTTTCTTT. This codes for CASSEGWNTEAFF. This chain links TRBV2 with TRBJ1-1; no firm D call. The germline gives CDR1 SNHLY, CDR2 FYNNEI. This CDR3 is 13 amino acids long. The V end was cut by 3 bases, the J end by 1 base, with 6 bases between.